The T cell receptor (beta chain) described here comes from a study of radiotherapy plus CTLA-4 blockade in lung cancer. The study gave focal radiation plus ipilimumab CTLA-4 blockade to patients with chemo-refractory metastatic non-small-cell lung cancer. Germline CDR1 is LNHNV and CDR2 is YYDKDF (reference sequence). This CDR3 region has 16 residues. Between the trimmed V and J ends, which lost 2 bases and 3 bases, there was a span of 17 bases. Note on this clone: Its target is not known.

The data were produced by immunoSEQ multiplex PCR, yet TCRdb's version contains in-frame clones alone and is incomplete. The sample contains about 48,000 clones, about 86% of which appear only once. Overall study findings and caveats: Tumor-derived TCR clones expanded in blood after radiotherapy plus ipilimumab.

The V and J genes are TRBV15 and TRBJ2-7; tentative D call: TRBD1 (6 bases). The sample here was peripheral blood, taken from a patient treated with radiotherapy plus ipilimumab. This clonotype originated in a human donor with non-small cell lung cancer that progressed on radiotherapy plus ipilimumab. Some clones in this sample may be carry-over from other donors' samples. In DNA, the CDR3 is TGTGCCACCAGCAGACCTACGCCGGGACACCTCTACGAGCAGTACTTC. Translation: CATSRPTPGHLYEQYF.